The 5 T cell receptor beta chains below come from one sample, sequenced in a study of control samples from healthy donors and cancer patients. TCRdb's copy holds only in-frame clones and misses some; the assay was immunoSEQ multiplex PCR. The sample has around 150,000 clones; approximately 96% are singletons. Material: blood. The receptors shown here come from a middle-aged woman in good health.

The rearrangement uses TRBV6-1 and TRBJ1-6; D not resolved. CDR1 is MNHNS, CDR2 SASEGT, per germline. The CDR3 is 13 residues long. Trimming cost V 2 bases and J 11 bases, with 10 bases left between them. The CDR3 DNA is TGTGCCAGCAGTGAATGGCTGGGGACACCCCTCCACTTT. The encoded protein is CASSEWLGTPLHF.

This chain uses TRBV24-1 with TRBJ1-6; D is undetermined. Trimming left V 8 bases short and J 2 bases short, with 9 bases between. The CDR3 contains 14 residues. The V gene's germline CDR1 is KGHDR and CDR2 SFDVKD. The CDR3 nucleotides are TGTGCCACCAAGGGTTTCCCCTATAATTCACCCCTCCACTTT. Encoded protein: CATKGFPYNSPLHF.

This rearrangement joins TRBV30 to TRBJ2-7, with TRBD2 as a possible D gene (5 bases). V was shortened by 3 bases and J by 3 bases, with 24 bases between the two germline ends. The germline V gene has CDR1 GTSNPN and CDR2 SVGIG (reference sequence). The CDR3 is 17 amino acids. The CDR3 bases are TGTGCCTGGAGGGCTCCCCTCCTCCGGGATGAGAGCTACGAGCAGTACTTC. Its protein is CAWRAPLLRDESYEQYF.

DNA for the CDR3: TGTGCCAGCAGCCTGGACAGCTGGGGGGATTCTGAAGCTTTCTTT. It is translated as CASSLDSWGDSEAFF. The genes are TRBV6-2 or TRBV6-3 and TRBJ1-1; tentative D call: TRBD1 (6 bases). CDR1 is MNHEY and CDR2 is SVGEGT in the germline V gene. The V gene lost 6 bases and the J gene lost 6 bases, with 20 bases spanning the gap. The CDR3 runs to 15 residues.

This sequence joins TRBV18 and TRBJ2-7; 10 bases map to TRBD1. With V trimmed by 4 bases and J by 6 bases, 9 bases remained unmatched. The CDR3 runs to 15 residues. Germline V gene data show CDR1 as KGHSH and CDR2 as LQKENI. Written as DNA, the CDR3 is TGTGCCAGCTCACGGGGACAGGGGATCTCTTCCGAGCAGTACTTC. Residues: CASSRGQGISSEQYF.